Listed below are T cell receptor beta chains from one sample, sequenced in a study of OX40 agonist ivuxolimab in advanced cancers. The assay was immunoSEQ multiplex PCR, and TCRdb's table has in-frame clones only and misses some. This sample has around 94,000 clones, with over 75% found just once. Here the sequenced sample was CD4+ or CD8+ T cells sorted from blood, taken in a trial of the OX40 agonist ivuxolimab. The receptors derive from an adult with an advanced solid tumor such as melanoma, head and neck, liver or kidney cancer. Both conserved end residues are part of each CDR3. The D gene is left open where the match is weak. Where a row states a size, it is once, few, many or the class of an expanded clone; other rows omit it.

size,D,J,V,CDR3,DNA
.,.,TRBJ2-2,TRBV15,CATSRGDTNTGELFF,TGTGCCACCAGCAGAGGGGATACGAACACCGGGGAGCTGTTTTTT
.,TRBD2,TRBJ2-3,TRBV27,CASSRNGLAGTDTQYF,TGTGCCAGCAGTCGCAACGGACTAGCGGGCACAGATACGCAGTATTTT
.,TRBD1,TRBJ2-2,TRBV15,CATSIRQGPNTGELFF,TGTGCCACCAGCATCCGACAGGGCCCAAACACCGGGGAGCTGTTTTTT
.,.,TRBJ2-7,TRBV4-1,CASSHYGDSQREQYF,TGCGCCAGCAGTCATTATGGGGACTCGCAACGCGAGCAGTACTTC
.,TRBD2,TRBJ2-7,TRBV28,CASIPSREGWVYEQYF,TGTGCCAGCATCCCATCACGGGAGGGGTGGGTCTACGAGCAGTACTTC
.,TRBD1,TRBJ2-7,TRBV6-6,CASISGTGGDGEQYF,TGTGCCAGCATCTCGGGGACAGGGGGTGACGGGGAGCAGTACTTC
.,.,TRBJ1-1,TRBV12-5,CASGLFGGTEAFF,TGTGCTAGTGGTTTGTTTGGGGGCACTGAAGCTTTCTTT
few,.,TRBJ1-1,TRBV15,CATREFRDQRSEAFF,TGTGCCACCAGAGAGTTCAGGGATCAAAGGTCTGAAGCTTTCTTT
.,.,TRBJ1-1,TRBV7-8,CASSFFNTEAFF,TGTGCCAGCAGCTTTTTTAACACTGAAGCTTTCTTT
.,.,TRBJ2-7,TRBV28,CATGAGDYEQYF,TGTGCTACAGGGGCGGGAGACTACGAGCAGTACTTC
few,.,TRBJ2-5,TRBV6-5,CASSYSVPGEETQYF,TGTGCCAGCAGTTACTCGGTTCCGGGGGAGGAGACCCAGTACTTC
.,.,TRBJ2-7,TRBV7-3,CASGMGREMEQYF,TGTGCCAGCGGGATGGGCAGGGAGATGGAGCAGTACTTC
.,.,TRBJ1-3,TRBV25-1,CASSEPGASGNTIYF,TGTGCCAGCAGTGAACCGGGGGCATCTGGAAACACCATATATTTT
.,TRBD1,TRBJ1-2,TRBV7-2,CASSPDRESFNGYTF,TGTGCCAGCAGTCCAGACAGGGAGTCATTCAATGGCTACACCTTC
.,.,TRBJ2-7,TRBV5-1,CASSFLVAAEQYF,TGCGCCAGCAGCTTCCTAGTCGCCGCCGAGCAGTACTTC
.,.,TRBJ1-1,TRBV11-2,CASSFLGEAFF,TGTGCCAGCAGCTTCTTAGGTGAAGCTTTCTTT
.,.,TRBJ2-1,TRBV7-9,CASSLVRRNNEQFF,TGTGCCAGCAGCTTAGTACGCAGAAACAATGAGCAGTTCTTC
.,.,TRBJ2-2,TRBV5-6,CASSPVGAPGELFF,TGTGCCAGCAGCCCCGTGGGGGCGCCCGGGGAGCTGTTTTTT
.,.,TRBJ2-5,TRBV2,CASRLLVGAVGETQYF,TGTGCCAGCAGACTTTTGGTTGGGGCAGTTGGAGAGACCCAGTACTTC
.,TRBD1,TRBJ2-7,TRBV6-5,CASSYSTGMVYEQYF,TGTGCCAGCAGTTACTCGACAGGGATGGTCTACGAGCAGTACTTC
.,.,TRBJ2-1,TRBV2,CASRGHSMDNEQFF,TGTGCCAGCAGAGGACACTCCATGGACAATGAGCAGTTCTTC
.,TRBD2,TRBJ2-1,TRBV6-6,CASKLAGVNEQFF,TGTGCCAGCAAACTAGCGGGAGTCAATGAGCAGTTCTTC
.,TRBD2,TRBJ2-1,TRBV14,CASSRRTGTSGLQQFF,TGTGCCAGCAGCCGAAGAACCGGGACTAGCGGTCTACAGCAGTTCTTC
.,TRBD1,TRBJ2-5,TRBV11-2,CASSLGQGQETQYF,TGTGCCAGCAGCTTAGGACAGGGCCAAGAGACCCAGTACTTC
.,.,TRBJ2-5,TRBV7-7,CASSLATGRQETQYF,TGTGCTAGCAGCTTAGCCACAGGGAGGCAAGAGACCCAGTACTTC
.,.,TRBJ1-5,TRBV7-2,CASSLDNQPQHF,TGTGCCAGCAGCTTAGACAATCAGCCCCAGCATTTT
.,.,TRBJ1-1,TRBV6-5,CASSYSNREGETEAFF,TGTGCCAGCAGTTACTCGAATCGGGAAGGAGAGACTGAAGCTTTCTTT
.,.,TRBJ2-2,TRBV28,CASSLRWGRTGELFF,TGTGCCAGCAGTCTCCGATGGGGTCGGACCGGGGAGCTGTTTTTT
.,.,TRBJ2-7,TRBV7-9,CASSLETATLPYEQYF,TGTGCCAGCAGCTTAGAGACAGCGACCCTCCCCTACGAGCAGTACTTC
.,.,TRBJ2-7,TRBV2,CASGLRTEAYEQYF,TGTGCCAGTGGGCTTCGGACAGAAGCCTACGAGCAGTACTTC
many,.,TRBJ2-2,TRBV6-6,CASTETGTGELFF,TGTGCCAGCACTGAAACTGGAACCGGGGAGCTGTTTTTT
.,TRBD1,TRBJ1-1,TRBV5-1,CASSYELGQGALNTEAFF,TGCGCCAGCAGCTATGAACTCGGACAGGGGGCCTTGAACACTGAAGCTTTCTTT
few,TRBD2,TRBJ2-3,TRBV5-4,CASSPLAGGATDTQYF,TGTGCCAGCAGTCCTCTAGCGGGAGGCGCCACAGATACGCAGTATTTT
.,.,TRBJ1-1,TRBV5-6,CASRRRRGRAEAFF,TGTGCCAGCAGGCGTCGCAGGGGAAGGGCTGAAGCTTTCTTT
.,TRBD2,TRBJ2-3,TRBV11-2,CASSLLTSGSIWSTDTQYF,TGTGCCAGCAGCTTATTGACTAGCGGGAGTATTTGGAGTACAGATACGCAGTATTTT
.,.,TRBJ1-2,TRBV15,CATSRDTSGFYGYTF,TGTGCCACCAGCAGGGACACATCCGGATTCTATGGCTACACCTTC
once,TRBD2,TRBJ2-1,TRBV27,CASSLKGTSPYNEQFF,TGTGCCAGCAGTTTAAAAGGGACTAGCCCCTACAATGAGCAGTTCTTC
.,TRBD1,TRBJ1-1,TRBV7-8,CASSLGDRGGENTEAFF,TGTGCCAGCAGCTTAGGTGACAGGGGAGGGGAGAACACTGAAGCTTTCTTT
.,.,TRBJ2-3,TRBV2,CASSEGRTGYF,TGTGCCAGCAGTGAGGGTCGCACCGGGTATTTT
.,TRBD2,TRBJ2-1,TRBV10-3,CAITPGSGSMNEQFF,TGTGCCATCACCCCGGGTAGCGGGTCTATGAATGAGCAGTTCTTC
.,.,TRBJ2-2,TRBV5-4,CASSLVVNTGELFF,TGTGCCAGCAGCTTGGTAGTGAACACCGGGGAGCTGTTTTTT
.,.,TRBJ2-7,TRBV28,CASSLPDLLYEQYF,TGTGCCAGCAGTTTACCAGACCTTCTCTACGAGCAGTACTTC
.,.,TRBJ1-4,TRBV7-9,CASSLDRAGEKLFF,TGTGCCAGCAGCTTAGATAGGGCCGGCGAAAAACTGTTTTTT
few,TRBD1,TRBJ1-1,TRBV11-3,CATADRGRTEAFF,TGTGCCACCGCGGACAGGGGGCGTACTGAAGCTTTCTTT
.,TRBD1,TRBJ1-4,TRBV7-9,CASSPGQGEKLFF,TGTGCCAGCAGCCCAGGACAGGGGGAAAAACTGTTTTTT
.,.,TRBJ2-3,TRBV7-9,CASSPSRTDTQYF,TGTGCCAGCAGCCCCTCCCGCACAGATACGCAGTATTTT
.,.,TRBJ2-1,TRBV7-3,CASSSPGTREQFF,TGTGCCAGCAGCTCGCCAGGGACGCGTGAGCAGTTCTTC
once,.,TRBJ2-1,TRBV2,CARTTGIYNNEQFF,TGTGCCAGGACGACAGGTATATATAACAATGAGCAGTTCTTC
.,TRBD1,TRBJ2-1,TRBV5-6,CASSPPNRDRVNNEQFF,TGTGCCAGCAGCCCCCCAAACCGGGACAGGGTCAACAATGAGCAGTTCTTC
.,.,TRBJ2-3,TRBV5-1,CASSEGPTQYF,TGCGCCAGCAGCGAGGGACCCACGCAGTATTTT
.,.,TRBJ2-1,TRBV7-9,CASSPRSLDSYNEQFF,TGTGCCAGCAGCCCTAGGTCCCTAGACTCCTACAATGAGCAGTTCTTC
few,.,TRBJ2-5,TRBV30,CAWSVPVVETQYF,TGTGCCTGGAGTGTACCAGTGGTAGAGACCCAGTACTTC